These 29 T cell receptor beta chains were all obtained from the same sample, sequenced in a study of blood T cells in healthy people across ages. The use of a sample-barcoded 5' primer and a J-beta primer mix characterized a second PCR of about 7 to 12 cycles. One entry per CDR3 protein, called by TCRdb with MiXCR from the 5' RACE reads. The table lists just under 750,000 distinct CDR3 sequences, around a fifth of them singletons. Sequencing was done on a sample of blood. The receptors derive from a man aged 65 to 85 in good health.

The sample holds a few counts of this clonotype. The chain carries TRBV12-3 or TRBV12-4 and TRBJ2-2; D tentatively fits TRBD1 or TRBD2 (6 bases each). Trimming shortened V by 7 bases and J by 4 bases, and 13 bases separated the two germline ends. The CDR3 totals 14 residues. The CDR3 loop is CASIGGLITGELFF. The CDR3 DNA reads TGTGCCAGCATTGGGGGGCTGATCACCGGGGAGCTGTTTTTT.

About this clonotype itself: This likely comes from a read error, as the CDR3 has no conserved phenylalanine or tryptophan at its end. The rearrangement uses TRBV20-1 and TRBJ1-2; D not certain. There are 12 residues in the CDR3. Germline V gives CDR1 DFQATT, CDR2 SNEGSKA (reference sequence). With 6 bases removed from V and 7 bases from J, the gap between germline ends came to 15 bases. The CDR3 sequence is CSAASEDRGYTL. CDR3 coding DNA: TGCAGTGCCGCCTCGGAGGACCGTGGCTACACCCTC.

Of note for this clonotype: One end of the junction fails to match germline, which may point to a read error. J is TRBJ2-3 and V is TRBV12-3 or TRBV12-4, with D unresolved. This CDR3 has 13 residues. The CDR3 DNA sequence: TGTGCCGGCAGTCCCCGGGTCGTAGATACGCAGTATTTT. This translates into CAGSPRVVDTQYF.

With respect to this clonotype: The junction departs from germline at one end; a sequencing error may be responsible. The chain is built from TRBV5-1 and TRBJ2-3; 8 bases are a match to TRBD1. The CDR3 covers 14 residues. Germline CDR1 and CDR2: SGHRS and YFSETQ. The CDR3 loop reads CASSRDRLTDTQYF. The DNA for the CDR3 is TGCGCCAGCAGCCGGGACAGGCTCACAGATACACAGTATTTT.

This clonotype was observed a few times. DNA of the CDR3: TGTGCCAGCAGTTACCCTTGGGGGGCGACTAATGAAAAACTGTTTTTT. Translation: CASSYPWGATNEKLFF. The V call is TRBV28, the J call TRBJ1-4; TRBD1 might be the D (6 bases). Per germline, CDR1 MDHEN and CDR2 SYDVKM. This CDR3 has 16 amino acids. V was shortened by 4 bases and J by 2 bases, with 14 bases between the two germline ends.

The chain employs TRBV4-3 and TRBJ2-1; no definite D call. Germline CDR1 LGHNA, CDR2 YSLEER. The CDR3 runs 16 residues. Trimming shortened V by 1 base and J by 0 bases, and 10 bases separated the two germline ends. The CDR3 sequence is CASSQAYTGSYNEQFF. The DNA of the CDR3 is TGCGCCAGCAGCCAAGCTTATACGGGCTCCTACAATGAGCAGTTCTTC.

The J gene is TRBJ2-7, the V gene TRBV9; unclear D gene. The V end lost 2 bases, the J end lost 0 bases, and 6 bases lay between the germline ends. This CDR3 is 13 amino acids long. The germline V gene has CDR1 SGDLS and CDR2 YYNGEE. CDR3 coding DNA: TGTGCCAGCAGCGTGGGCAACTCCTACGAGCAGTACTTC. Amino acid sequence: CASSVGNSYEQYF.

The table lists this clonotype with a few counts. V gene TRBV7-2 combines with J gene TRBJ2-2; D perhaps matches TRBD2 (5 bases). CDR1 and CDR2 (germline): SGHTA, FQGNSA. The CDR3 consists of 15 residues. Deletions cut 4 bases from V and 6 bases from J, with 15 bases between. DNA for the CDR3: TGTGCCAGCAGCTCCCAAGCGGCCTGGTCCGGGGAGCTGTTTTTT. Residues: CASSSQAAWSGELFF.

A few counts support this clonotype. The CDR3 reads CASSQWTGGGAELFF. Written as DNA, the CDR3 is TGTGCCAGCAGCCAATGGACAGGGGGAGGTGCGGAACTGTTTTTT. V is TRBV4-2 and J is TRBJ1-4, with 10 bases identical to TRBD1. With 2 bases clipped from V and 12 bases from J, the junction kept 9 bases outside the gene matches. This CDR3 has 15 residues. Germline V CDR1 and CDR2: LGHNA, YNFKEQ.

This clonotype was detected ten times or more. The chain joins TRBV12-3 or TRBV12-4 to TRBJ1-1, with D possibly matching TRBD1 (6 bases). The CDR3 contains 14 residues. Trimming pared 7 bases from V and 3 bases from J, leaving 15 bases between. The chain's CDR3 is CASTDRFKYTEAFF. The CDR3 DNA reads as TGTGCCAGCACTGACAGGTTTAAGTACACTGAAGCTTTCTTT.

This clonotype has more than one count but fewer than ten. The chain couples TRBV3-1 to TRBJ2-5; unclear D gene. The germline V gene has CDR1 LGHDT and CDR2 YNNKEL (reference sequence). V dropped 1 base and J dropped 5 bases, with 11 bases sitting between them. The CDR3 totals 14 residues. DNA of the CDR3: TGTGCCAGCAGCCAAGTTCTCTTCAGGGAGACCCAGTACTTC. Protein sequence: CASSQVLFRETQYF.

This clonotype was counted a few times. The rearrangement links TRBV20-1 to TRBJ2-5; 7 bases match TRBD2. Trimming took 0 bases from V and 9 from J; bases not matched to a gene: 7. Germline assignment: CDR1 DFQATT and CDR2 SNEGSKA (reference sequence). The CDR3 is made up of 13 amino acids. CDR3 sequence: CSARDLDSGSQYF. In DNA form, the CDR3 reads TGCAGTGCTAGAGATCTTGATAGCGGGTCCCAGTACTTC.

This clonotype has a handful of counts. The rearrangement uses TRBV10-2 and TRBJ1-1; no definite D call. This CDR3 contains 11 residues. Germline CDR1 reads WSHSY; CDR2 reads SAAADI. Trimming took 7 bases from V and 5 from J, leaving 8 bases between them. The CDR3 coding sequence is TGCGCCAGCATTTTCGGAACTGAAGCTTTCTTT. Translating gives CASIFGTEAFF.

V gene TRBV24-1 combines with J gene TRBJ1-5, with D unclear. Per the germline V gene, CDR1 is KGHDR and CDR2 is SFDVKD. CDR3 length: 15 amino acids. V was shortened by 4 bases and J by 1 base, with 10 bases between the two germline ends. The CDR3 DNA reads as TGTGCCACCAGTGAGAGGGTAGGGAGCAATCAGCCCCAGCATTTT. Translation gives CATSERVGSNQPQHF.

This clonotype was recorded many times. The chain joins TRBV7-9 to TRBJ2-1; D unresolved. V gave up 1 base and J gave up 6 bases, with 13 bases separating them. Germline loops: CDR1 SEHNR, CDR2 FQNEAQ (reference sequence). The CDR3 runs to 15 residues. The CDR3 DNA is TGTGCCAGCAGCTTAGGGTACATGGGAATCAATGAGCAGTTCTTC. It specifies CASSLGYMGINEQFF. The full variable domain, in which reference TRBV7-9 and TRBJ2-1 provide the parts outside the CDR3, is DTGVSQNPRHKITKRGQNVTFRCDPISEHNRLYWYRQTLGQGPEFLTYFQNEAQLEKSRLLSDRFSAERPKGSFSTLEIQRTEQGDSAMYLCASSLGYMGINEQFFGPGTRLTVL.

J is TRBJ2-1 and V is TRBV3-1; D may be TRBD1 (7 bases). The V gene's germline CDR1 is LGHDT and CDR2 YNNKEL (reference sequence). The CDR3 consists of 15 residues. The V end lost 9 bases, the J end lost 7 bases, and 22 bases lay between the germline ends. CDR3 sequence reads: CASSADRRESNEQFF. DNA for the CDR3: TGTGCCAGTAGCGCGGACAGGAGGGAATCGAATGAGCAGTTCTTC.

The V gene is TRBV29-1, the J gene TRBJ2-5; TRBD1 or TRBD2 may be the D gene (5 bases each). Germline V CDR1 and CDR2: SQVTM, ANQGSEA. Trimming cost V 2 bases and J 0 bases, with 7 bases left between them. This CDR3 region has 13 residues. CDR3 DNA sequence: TGCAGCGTTGAATTGGGGGACCAAGAGACCCAGTACTTC. Its translation: CSVELGDQETQYF.

This clonotype occurred a few times. The CDR3 loop is CSARGTSGYNEQFF. CDR3 coding DNA: TGCAGTGCTAGGGGCACTAGCGGGTACAATGAGCAGTTCTTC. The J gene is TRBJ2-1, the V gene TRBV20-1; 9 bases match TRBD2. V lost 3 bases, J lost 4 bases, and 4 bases stayed unmatched. Germline lookup yields CDR1 DFQATT and CDR2 SNEGSKA (reference sequence). CDR3 length: 14 amino acids.

This clonotype came up a few times. The V and J genes are TRBV6-6 and TRBJ1-5, with D unresolved. CDR1 MNHNY and CDR2 SVGAGI come from the germline V gene (reference sequence). Trimming removed 5 bases at V and 0 bases at J, with 14 bases between. The CDR3 extends over 16 amino acids. CDR3 sequence (DNA): TGTGCCAGCAGTAAGCCCTATGCAGATAGCAATCAGCCCCAGCATTTT. Translated: CASSKPYADSNQPQHF.

The chain couples TRBV20-1 to TRBJ2-2, with 7 positions matching TRBD1. The germline CDR1 and CDR2 sequences are DFQATT and SNEGSKA (reference sequence). This CDR3 region has 14 residues. V trimming: 4 bases; J trimming: 1 base; junction bases outside the gene matches: 3. CDR3 coding DNA: TGCAGTGCTACCGGGACAGAGAACACCGGGGAGCTGTTTTTT. Its translation: CSATGTENTGELFF.

This clonotype was seen a handful of times. The V gene is TRBV20-1, the J gene TRBJ1-4; 7 positions match TRBD1. V dropped 5 bases and J dropped 6; count of bases not matched to a gene: 9. This CDR3 has 14 amino acids. Germline-derived CDR1 and CDR2 are DFQATT and SNEGSKA (reference sequence). CDR3 sequence (DNA): TGCAGTGCTCCTCGCCAGGGGGTGCATGAAAAACTGTTTTTT. Translating it yields CSAPRQGVHEKLFF.

About this clonotype itself: This may arise from a read error, as a much more abundant clone is one base away. This chain connects TRBV12-3 or TRBV12-4 to TRBJ2-4; a possible D gene is TRBD2 (6 bases). The CDR3 length is 13 residues. Trimming cost V 3 bases and J 12 bases, with 15 bases left between them. This CDR3 is CASSLGLRLDQYF. As DNA, the CDR3 is TGTGCCAGCAGTTTGGGACTCCGCCTGGATCAGTACTTC.

Regarding this clonotype: A read error may produce the germline difference seen at one junction end. This sequence joins TRBV7-9 and TRBJ2-5, with TRBD2 identical over 10 bases. The DNA end lines up better with TRBJ2-1; the J call may be wrong. The CDR3 has 18 residues. From germline, CDR1 is SEHNR and CDR2 FQNEAQ (reference sequence). The CDR3 spells CASTLQGEREGLRGEQFF. As DNA, the CDR3 is TGTGCCAGCACCTTACAGGGAGAGCGGGAGGGCCTCAGGGGTGAGCAGTTCTTC.

This clonotype was picked up a small number of times. The CDR3 DNA follows: TGTGCCAGCAGCTTAGCCTCAGTGGGAACCACAGATACGCAGTATTTT. Translation gives CASSLASVGTTDTQYF. This chain connects TRBV11-2 to TRBJ2-3, with D hard to call. Trimming took 1 base from V and 2 from J, leaving 13 bases between them. This CDR3 has 16 residues. The V gene's germline CDR1 is SGHAT and CDR2 FQNNGV.

This clonotype was seen a handful of times. The chain combines TRBV28 with TRBJ2-5; D unclear. Looked up from germline, CDR1 is MDHEN and CDR2 is SYDVKM. The CDR3 consists of 12 residues. Trimming took 4 bases from V and 5 from J, leaving 8 bases between them. This chain's CDR3 is CASSSPTETQYF. DNA for the CDR3: TGTGCCAGCAGTTCCCCGACGGAGACCCAGTACTTC.

The chain couples TRBV2 to TRBJ1-1; D is perhaps TRBD1 (6 bases). Germline V gene data show CDR1 as SNHLY and CDR2 as FYNNEI. V lost 3 bases and J 4 bases, leaving 12 bases between the germline ends. This CDR3 is built from 14 residues. The CDR3 nucleotides are TGTGCCAGCAGTGATCCCTCCAGGGGCACTGAAGCTTTCTTT. Translating it yields CASSDPSRGTEAFF.

The V gene is TRBV28, the J gene TRBJ2-5; 9 positions agree with TRBD2. Germline assignment: CDR1 MDHEN and CDR2 SYDVKM. Trimming cost V 3 bases and J 3 bases; bases outside gene matches: 5. The CDR3 length is 15 residues. This CDR3 reads CASSFGGGAEETQYF. CDR3 DNA sequence: TGTGCCAGCAGTTTCGGCGGGGGGGCCGAAGAGACCCAGTACTTC.

J is TRBJ2-6 and V is TRBV7-6, with no clear D. V was cut by 5 bases and J by 4 bases, with 18 bases left in between. Germline V gene data show CDR1 as SGHVS and CDR2 as FNYEAQ. This CDR3 comprises 17 residues. CDR3 coding DNA: TGTGCCAGCAGCGGATTCCTAATTTCGGAGGGGGCCAACGTCCTGACTTTC. Amino acid sequence: CASSGFLISEGANVLTF.

This clonotype was detected only a few times. The rearrangement uses TRBV12-3 or TRBV12-4 and TRBJ1-1; D possibly corresponds to TRBD1 (5 bases). Trimming removed 5 bases from V and 5 bases from J, with 15 bases in between. The CDR3 totals 14 residues. The CDR3 DNA is TGTGCCAGCAGTCCCCGGAGGGGCGGGACTGAAGCTTTCTTT. Translation: CASSPRRGGTEAFF.